This TCR beta chain was sequenced in a study of blood T cell repertoires in COVID-19. Study information: The United States, Italy and Spain provided the acute and convalescent COVID-19 samples. PBMCs, B-cell-depleted T cells, or T cells were the source of the cDNA or gDNA that made up the material.

Authors' analysis steps: Amplification of reference gene primers was used by the study to estimate nucleated cell counts. The protocol was immunoSEQ multiplex PCR, while the TCRdb copy is restricted to in-frame clones and leaves out a portion. That table gives V, J and clone size, and the DNA gave D and trimming. Of roughly 260,000 clones listed, more than 75% are singletons. CDR1 and CDR2 (germline): KGHSH, LQKENI. V lost 0 bases to trimming and J lost 2 bases, with 24 bases between them. The length of the CDR3 is 20 residues. The chain carries TRBV18 and TRBJ2-3; D not resolved. This TCR was sampled from a woman aged 50 to 65 with acute or convalescent COVID-19. Source material: peripheral blood. The CDR3, as DNA: TGTGCCAGCTCACCACCGCAACAGAGATACGGTCGGTACGTCACAGATACGCAGTATTTT. Translating gives CASSPPQQRYGRYVTDTQYF.